The rows below give T cell receptor beta chains drawn from one sample of a study of CD8 T cell repertoires and HIV-1 epitope variants. No cognate antigen is known for these TCRs. Using immunoSEQ multiplex PCR, the repertoire was profiled, and TCRdb retains in-frame clones only, with some absent. The table records several thousand clones, roughly three fifths of them present only once. Sequencing input: cultured CD8+ T cells derived from PBMCs. The receptors originated from a male donor with HIV. Each CDR3 is given with its conserved first and last residue. A D gene is named only where the DNA matches it firmly. Clone size is shown for a subset of rows, as once, few, many or a class of expanded clone.

d_call: .
clone_size: few
j_call: TRBJ2-7
v_call: TRBV7-9
cdr3_nt: TGTGCCAGCAGCTTGAGCGGAGACTCCTACGAGCAGTACTTC
cdr3_aa: CASSLSGDSYEQYF

d_call: TRBD1
clone_size: .
j_call: TRBJ2-3
v_call: TRBV19
cdr3_nt: TGTGCCAGTAGCTACGGACAGGGAGGCACAGATACGCAGTATTTT
cdr3_aa: CASSYGQGGTDTQYF

d_call: .
clone_size: .
j_call: TRBJ2-1
v_call: TRBV14
cdr3_nt: TGTGCCAGCAGCCAAGATCGGAAGCCCTACAATGAGCAGTTCTTC
cdr3_aa: CASSQDRKPYNEQFF

d_call: .
clone_size: .
j_call: TRBJ2-5
v_call: TRBV2
cdr3_nt: TGTGCCAGCAGTCGGGTGGGCGGAGTCCAAGAGACCCAGTACTTC
cdr3_aa: CASSRVGGVQETQYF

d_call: .
clone_size: .
j_call: TRBJ2-7
v_call: TRBV2
cdr3_nt: TGTGCCAGCAGTGCGTGGGAGCAGTACTTC
cdr3_aa: CASSAWEQYF

d_call: TRBD2
clone_size: .
j_call: TRBJ2-1
v_call: TRBV4-2
cdr3_nt: TGTGCCAGCAGCCAAGTAGAAATGCGGGAGAATAATGAGCAGTTCTTC
cdr3_aa: CASSQVEMRENNEQFF

d_call: .
clone_size: few
j_call: TRBJ1-2
v_call: TRBV5-4
cdr3_nt: TGTGCCAGCAGCTCCATACGGGACCTAGGCTACACCTTC
cdr3_aa: CASSSIRDLGYTF

d_call: TRBD2
clone_size: once
j_call: TRBJ2-1
v_call: TRBV7-8
cdr3_nt: TGTGCCAGCAGCTTAGGCGGGACTAGCGGAAACTACAATGAGCAGTTCTTC
cdr3_aa: CASSLGGTSGNYNEQFF

d_call: TRBD1
clone_size: few
j_call: TRBJ1-2
v_call: TRBV13
cdr3_nt: TGTGCCAGCAGCTTAGCAGGGGGGGTCTATGGCTACACCTTC
cdr3_aa: CASSLAGGVYGYTF

d_call: .
clone_size: .
j_call: TRBJ1-4
v_call: TRBV27
cdr3_nt: TGTGCCAGCAGTTTGGCAGGGTTGGGAGAAAAACTGTTTTTT
cdr3_aa: CASSLAGLGEKLFF

d_call: TRBD1
clone_size: .
j_call: TRBJ2-7
v_call: TRBV4-1
cdr3_nt: TGCGCCAGCAGGTCGGGGCCGGGACAGGGTTCCTACGAGCAGTACTTC
cdr3_aa: CASRSGPGQGSYEQYF

d_call: .
clone_size: .
j_call: TRBJ2-3
v_call: TRBV7-9
cdr3_nt: TGTGCCAGCAGCTTAGTTCCCTGGGGGAGCCATTTACCAGATACGCAGTATTTT
cdr3_aa: CASSLVPWGSHLPDTQYF

d_call: TRBD2
clone_size: .
j_call: TRBJ2-7
v_call: TRBV29-1
cdr3_nt: TGCAGCGTTGAAGATAAGCGGGAGGGAACCTACGAGCAGTACTTC
cdr3_aa: CSVEDKREGTYEQYF

d_call: .
clone_size: .
j_call: TRBJ2-5
v_call: TRBV5-4
cdr3_nt: TGTGCCAGCAGTTTAGACTGGGATCAAGAGACCCAGTACTTC
cdr3_aa: CASSLDWDQETQYF

d_call: .
clone_size: .
j_call: TRBJ2-5
v_call: TRBV28
cdr3_nt: TGTGCCAGCAGTTTATCCGGGGCCTCATGGGGCCAGTACTTC
cdr3_aa: CASSLSGASWGQYF

d_call: .
clone_size: .
j_call: TRBJ2-1
v_call: TRBV7-2
cdr3_nt: TGTGCCAGCAGCTTGGTTGGGGGAGACAATGAGCAGTTCTTC
cdr3_aa: CASSLVGGDNEQFF

d_call: TRBD2
clone_size: .
j_call: TRBJ2-7
v_call: TRBV10-2
cdr3_nt: TGCGCCAGCAGTGAAAACCTAGCGGGGGACTTC
cdr3_aa: CASSENLAGDF

d_call: .
clone_size: few
j_call: TRBJ1-1
v_call: TRBV4-1
cdr3_nt: TGCGCCAGCAGCCAAGGGACAGCCGAAGCTTTCTTT
cdr3_aa: CASSQGTAEAFF

d_call: .
clone_size: .
j_call: TRBJ1-1
v_call: TRBV4-1
cdr3_nt: TGCGCCAGCAGCCAGGATAACACTGAAGCTTTCTTT
cdr3_aa: CASSQDNTEAFF

d_call: .
clone_size: .
j_call: TRBJ2-2
v_call: TRBV27
cdr3_nt: TGTGCCAGCAGTCCCGTTGGGTCTGACACCGGGGAGCTGTTTTTT
cdr3_aa: CASSPVGSDTGELFF

d_call: .
clone_size: .
j_call: TRBJ1-3
v_call: TRBV9
cdr3_nt: TGTGCCAGCAGCGGTGGGGCTAGAGGAAACACCATATATTTT
cdr3_aa: CASSGGARGNTIYF

d_call: TRBD1
clone_size: .
j_call: TRBJ1-2
v_call: TRBV7-9
cdr3_nt: TGTGCCAGCAGCTTAGAGTCAGGGGGCAACTATGGCTACACCTTC
cdr3_aa: CASSLESGGNYGYTF

d_call: .
clone_size: few
j_call: TRBJ1-1
v_call: TRBV4-3
cdr3_nt: TGCGCCAGCAGCCAAGAACCCATGAACACTGAAGCTTTCTTT
cdr3_aa: CASSQEPMNTEAFF

d_call: .
clone_size: .
j_call: TRBJ2-7
v_call: TRBV10-2
cdr3_nt: TGCGCCAGCAGGGGGGGATGGGGCAAGGGTACCTACGAGCAGTACTTC
cdr3_aa: CASRGGWGKGTYEQYF

d_call: TRBD1
clone_size: .
j_call: TRBJ2-2
v_call: TRBV2
cdr3_nt: TGTGCCAGCAGTCCTACAGGGGCCAGGAACACCGGGGAGCTGTTTTTT
cdr3_aa: CASSPTGARNTGELFF

d_call: .
clone_size: .
j_call: TRBJ2-1
v_call: TRBV5-4
cdr3_nt: TGTGCGTCGGGAAACTACAATGAGCAGTTCTTC
cdr3_aa: CASGNYNEQFF

d_call: TRBD1
clone_size: .
j_call: TRBJ2-7
v_call: TRBV5-1
cdr3_nt: TGCGCCAGCAGCTTGTACCAGGGGGACCACGAGCAGTACTTC
cdr3_aa: CASSLYQGDHEQYF

d_call: TRBD1
clone_size: .
j_call: TRBJ1-5
v_call: TRBV7-6
cdr3_nt: TGTGCCAGCAGCCCCACGGGACAGAATCAGCCCCAGCATTTT
cdr3_aa: CASSPTGQNQPQHF

d_call: TRBD1
clone_size: few
j_call: TRBJ2-2
v_call: TRBV6-1
cdr3_nt: TGTGCCAGCAGTCTGGGACAGCACACCGGGGAGCTGTTTTTT
cdr3_aa: CASSLGQHTGELFF

d_call: .
clone_size: .
j_call: TRBJ2-7
v_call: TRBV10-1
cdr3_nt: TGCGCCAGCAGTGAGGGGGGGCGATACGAGCAGTACTTC
cdr3_aa: CASSEGGRYEQYF